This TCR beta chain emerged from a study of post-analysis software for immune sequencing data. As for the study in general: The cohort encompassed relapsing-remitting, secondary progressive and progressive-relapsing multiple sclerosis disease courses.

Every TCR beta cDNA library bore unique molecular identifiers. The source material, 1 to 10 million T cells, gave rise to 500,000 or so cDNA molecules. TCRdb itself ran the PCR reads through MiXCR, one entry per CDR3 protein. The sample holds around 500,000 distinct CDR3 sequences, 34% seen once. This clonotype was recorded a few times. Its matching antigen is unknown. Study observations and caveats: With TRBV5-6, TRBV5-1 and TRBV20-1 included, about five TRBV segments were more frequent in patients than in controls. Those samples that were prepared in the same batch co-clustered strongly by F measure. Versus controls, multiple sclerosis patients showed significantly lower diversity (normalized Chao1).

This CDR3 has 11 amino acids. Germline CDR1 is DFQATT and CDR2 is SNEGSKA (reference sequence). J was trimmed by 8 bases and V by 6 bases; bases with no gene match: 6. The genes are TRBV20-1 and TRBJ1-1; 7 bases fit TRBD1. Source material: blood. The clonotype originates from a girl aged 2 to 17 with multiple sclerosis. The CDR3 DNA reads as TGCAGTGCCCAGTGGGGACAGGAAGCTTTCTTT. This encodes CSAQWGQEAFF.